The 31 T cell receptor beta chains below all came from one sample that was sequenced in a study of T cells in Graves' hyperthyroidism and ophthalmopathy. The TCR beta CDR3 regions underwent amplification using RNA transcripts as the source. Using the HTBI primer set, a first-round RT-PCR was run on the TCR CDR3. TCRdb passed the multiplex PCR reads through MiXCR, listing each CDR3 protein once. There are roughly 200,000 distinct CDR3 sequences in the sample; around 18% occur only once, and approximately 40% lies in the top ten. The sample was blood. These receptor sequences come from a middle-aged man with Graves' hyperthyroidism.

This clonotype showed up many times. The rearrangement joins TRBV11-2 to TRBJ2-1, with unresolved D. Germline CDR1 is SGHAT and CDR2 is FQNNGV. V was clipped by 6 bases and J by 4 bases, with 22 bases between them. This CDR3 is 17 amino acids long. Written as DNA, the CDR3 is TGTGCCAGCAGACCGACCCGGAGCCCAGCAGCTTACAATGAGCAGTTCTTC. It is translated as CASRPTRSPAAYNEQFF.

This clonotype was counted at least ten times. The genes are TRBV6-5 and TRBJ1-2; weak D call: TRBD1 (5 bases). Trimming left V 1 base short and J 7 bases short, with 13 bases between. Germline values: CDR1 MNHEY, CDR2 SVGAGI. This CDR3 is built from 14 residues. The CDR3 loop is CASSYYPGFAGYTF. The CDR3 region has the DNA TGTGCCAGCAGTTACTATCCAGGGTTCGCTGGCTACACCTTC.

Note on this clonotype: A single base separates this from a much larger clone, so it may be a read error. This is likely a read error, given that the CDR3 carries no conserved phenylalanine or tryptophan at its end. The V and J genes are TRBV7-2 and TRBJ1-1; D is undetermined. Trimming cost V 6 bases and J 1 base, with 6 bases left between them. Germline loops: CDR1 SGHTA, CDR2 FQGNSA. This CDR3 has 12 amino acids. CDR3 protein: CASSSRNTEAFY. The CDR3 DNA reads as TGTGCCAGCAGTTCCAGGAACACTGAAGCTTTCTAT.

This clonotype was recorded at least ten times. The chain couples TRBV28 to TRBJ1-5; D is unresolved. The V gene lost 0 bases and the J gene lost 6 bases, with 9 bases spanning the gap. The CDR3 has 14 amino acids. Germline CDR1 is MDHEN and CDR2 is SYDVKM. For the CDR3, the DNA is TGTGCCAGCAGTTTATGGGACCCGAGTCAGCCCCAGCATTTT. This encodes CASSLWDPSQPQHF.

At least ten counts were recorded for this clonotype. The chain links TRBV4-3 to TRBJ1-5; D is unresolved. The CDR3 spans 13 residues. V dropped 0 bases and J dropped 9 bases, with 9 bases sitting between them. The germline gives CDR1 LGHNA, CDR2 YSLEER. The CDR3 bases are TGCGCCAGCAGCCAAGACAGTCAATTGCCCCAGCATTTT. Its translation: CASSQDSQLPQHF.

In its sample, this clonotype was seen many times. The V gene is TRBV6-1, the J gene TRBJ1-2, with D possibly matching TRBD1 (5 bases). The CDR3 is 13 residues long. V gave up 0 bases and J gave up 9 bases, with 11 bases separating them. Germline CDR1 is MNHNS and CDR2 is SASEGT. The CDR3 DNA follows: TGTGCCAGCAGTGAAGCGGGGCACTACAGCTACACCTTC. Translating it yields CASSEAGHYSYTF.

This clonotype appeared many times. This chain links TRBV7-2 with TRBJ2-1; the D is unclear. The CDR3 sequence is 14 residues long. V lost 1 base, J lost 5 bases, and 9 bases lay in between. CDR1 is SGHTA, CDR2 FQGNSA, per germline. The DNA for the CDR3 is TGTGCCAGCAGCTTAGGTGGGTCGAACAATGAGCAGTTCTTC. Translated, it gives CASSLGGSNNEQFF.

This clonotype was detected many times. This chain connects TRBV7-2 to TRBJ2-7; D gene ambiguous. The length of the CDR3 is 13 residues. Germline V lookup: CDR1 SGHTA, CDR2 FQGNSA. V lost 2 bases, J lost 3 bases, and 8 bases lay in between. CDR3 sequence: CASSLQVDYEQYF. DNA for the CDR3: TGTGCCAGCAGCTTACAAGTCGACTACGAGCAGTACTTC.

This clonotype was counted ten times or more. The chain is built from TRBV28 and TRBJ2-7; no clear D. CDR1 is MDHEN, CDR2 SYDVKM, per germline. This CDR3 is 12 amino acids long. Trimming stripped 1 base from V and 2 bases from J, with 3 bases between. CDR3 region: CASSLSPYEQYF. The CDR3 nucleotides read TGTGCCAGCAGTTTATCCCCCTACGAGCAGTACTTC.

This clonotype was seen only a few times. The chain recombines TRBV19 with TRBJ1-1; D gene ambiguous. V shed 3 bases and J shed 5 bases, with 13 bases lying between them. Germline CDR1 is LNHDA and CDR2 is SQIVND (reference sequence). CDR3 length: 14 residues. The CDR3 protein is CASSINGPGTEAFF. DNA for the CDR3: TGTGCCAGTAGTATTAACGGCCCTGGGACTGAAGCTTTCTTT.

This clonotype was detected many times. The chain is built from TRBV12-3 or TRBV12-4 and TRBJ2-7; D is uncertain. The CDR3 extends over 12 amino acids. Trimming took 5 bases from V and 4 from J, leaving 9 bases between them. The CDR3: CASSPYLYEQYF. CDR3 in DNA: TGTGCCAGCAGTCCCTACCTATACGAGCAGTACTTC.

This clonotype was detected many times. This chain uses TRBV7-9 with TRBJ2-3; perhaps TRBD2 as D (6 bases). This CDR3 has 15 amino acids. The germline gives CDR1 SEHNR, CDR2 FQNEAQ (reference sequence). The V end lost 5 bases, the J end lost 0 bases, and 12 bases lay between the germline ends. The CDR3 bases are TGTGCCAGCAGCCGCGTGGGGGGAAGCACAGATACGCAGTATTTT. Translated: CASSRVGGSTDTQYF.

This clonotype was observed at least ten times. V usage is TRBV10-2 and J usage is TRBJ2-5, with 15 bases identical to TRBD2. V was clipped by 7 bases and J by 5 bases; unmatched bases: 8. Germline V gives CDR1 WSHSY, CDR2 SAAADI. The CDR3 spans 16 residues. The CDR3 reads CASTGLAGGHRETQYF. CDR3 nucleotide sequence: TGCGCCAGCACCGGACTAGCGGGGGGGCACCGGGAGACCCAGTACTTC.

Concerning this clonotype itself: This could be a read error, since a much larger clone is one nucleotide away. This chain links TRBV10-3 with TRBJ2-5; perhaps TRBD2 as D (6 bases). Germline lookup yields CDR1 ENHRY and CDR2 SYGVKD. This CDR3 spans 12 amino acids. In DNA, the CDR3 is TGTGCCATCAGTGATAGGGAGGAGACCCAGTGCTTC. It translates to CAISDREETQCF.

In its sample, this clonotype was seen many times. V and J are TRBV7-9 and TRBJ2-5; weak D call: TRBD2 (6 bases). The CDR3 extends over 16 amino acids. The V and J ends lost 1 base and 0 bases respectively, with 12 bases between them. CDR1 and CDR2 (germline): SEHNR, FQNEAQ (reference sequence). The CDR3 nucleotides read TGTGCCAGCAGCTTAGGGGGGACTTGGTACCAAGAGACCCAGTACTTC. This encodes CASSLGGTWYQETQYF.

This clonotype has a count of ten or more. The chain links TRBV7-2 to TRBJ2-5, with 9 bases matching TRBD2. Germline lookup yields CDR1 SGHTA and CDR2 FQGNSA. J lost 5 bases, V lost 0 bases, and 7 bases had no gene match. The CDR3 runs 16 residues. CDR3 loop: CASSLAGGGAGETQYF. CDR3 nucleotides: TGTGCCAGCAGCTTAGCTGGCGGGGGGGCCGGGGAGACCCAGTACTTC.

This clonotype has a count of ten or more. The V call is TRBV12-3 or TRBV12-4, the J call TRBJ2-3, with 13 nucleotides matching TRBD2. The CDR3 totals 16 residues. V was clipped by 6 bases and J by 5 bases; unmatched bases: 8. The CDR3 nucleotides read TGTGCCAGCAGCCCCACTAGCGGGGGGGCCAGAGATACGCAGTATTTT. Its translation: CASSPTSGGARDTQYF.

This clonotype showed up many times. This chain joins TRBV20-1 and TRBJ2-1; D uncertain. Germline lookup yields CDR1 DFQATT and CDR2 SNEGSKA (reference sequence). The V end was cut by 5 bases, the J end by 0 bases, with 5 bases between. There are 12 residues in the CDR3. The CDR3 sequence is CSARVSYNEQFF. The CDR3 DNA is TGCAGTGCTCGAGTCTCCTACAATGAGCAGTTCTTC.

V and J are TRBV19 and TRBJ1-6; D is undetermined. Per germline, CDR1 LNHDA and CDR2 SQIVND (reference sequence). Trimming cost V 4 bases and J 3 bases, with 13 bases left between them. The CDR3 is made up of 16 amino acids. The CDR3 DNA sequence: TGTGCCAGTAGTAGCCCACGGGGAATCTATAATTCACCCCTCCACTTT. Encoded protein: CASSSPRGIYNSPLHF.

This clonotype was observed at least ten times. CDR3 sequence (DNA): TGTGCCAGCAGTTATGTGGGAGAGACCCAGTACTTC. Translation gives CASSYVGETQYF. The chain carries TRBV6-2 or TRBV6-3 and TRBJ2-5; D is uncertain. This CDR3 region has 12 residues. Germline values: CDR1 MNHEY, CDR2 SVGEGT. V was cut by 3 bases and J by 4 bases, with 6 bases left in between.

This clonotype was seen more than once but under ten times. The chain's CDR3 is CAWGVSRANVLTF. The CDR3 bases are TGTGCCTGGGGGGTCTCCCGCGCCAACGTCCTGACTTTC. This chain uses TRBV30 with TRBJ2-6, with unresolved D. The CDR3 loop spans 13 amino acids. Germline V gives CDR1 GTSNPN, CDR2 SVGIG (reference sequence). With 5 bases removed from V and 7 bases from J, the gap between germline ends came to 12 bases.

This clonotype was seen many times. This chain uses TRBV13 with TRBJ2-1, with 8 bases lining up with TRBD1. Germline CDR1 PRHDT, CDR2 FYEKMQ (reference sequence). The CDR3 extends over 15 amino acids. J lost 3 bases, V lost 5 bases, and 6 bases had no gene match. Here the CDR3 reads CASSGQGQIYNEQFF. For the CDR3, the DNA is TGTGCCAGCAGCGGACAGGGACAGATCTACAATGAGCAGTTCTTC.

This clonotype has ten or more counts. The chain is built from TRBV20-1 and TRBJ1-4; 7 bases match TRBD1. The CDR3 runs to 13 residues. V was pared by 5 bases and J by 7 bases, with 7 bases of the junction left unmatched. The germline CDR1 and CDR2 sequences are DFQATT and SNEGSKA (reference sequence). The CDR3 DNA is TGCAGTGCTCAAGACAGGGACTCTGAAAAACTGTTTTTT. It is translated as CSAQDRDSEKLFF.

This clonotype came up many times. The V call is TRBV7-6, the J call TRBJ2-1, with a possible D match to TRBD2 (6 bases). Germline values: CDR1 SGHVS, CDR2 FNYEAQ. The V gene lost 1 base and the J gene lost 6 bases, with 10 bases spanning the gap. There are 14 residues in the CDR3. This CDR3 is CASSLGDSVNEQFF. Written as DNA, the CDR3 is TGTGCCAGCAGCTTAGGGGACTCCGTCAATGAGCAGTTCTTC.

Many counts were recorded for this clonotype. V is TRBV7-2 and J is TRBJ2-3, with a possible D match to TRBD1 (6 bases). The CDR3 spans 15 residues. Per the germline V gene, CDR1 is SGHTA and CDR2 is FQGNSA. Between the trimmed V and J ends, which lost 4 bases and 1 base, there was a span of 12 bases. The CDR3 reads CASSSPRTGTDTQYF. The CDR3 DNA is TGTGCCAGCAGCTCCCCTCGGACAGGCACAGATACGCAGTATTTT.

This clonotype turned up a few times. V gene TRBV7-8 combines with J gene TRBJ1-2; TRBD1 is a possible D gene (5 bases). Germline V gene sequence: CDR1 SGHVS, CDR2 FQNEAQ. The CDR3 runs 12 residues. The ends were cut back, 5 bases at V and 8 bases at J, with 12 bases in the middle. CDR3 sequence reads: CASSNWDGGYTF. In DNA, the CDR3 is TGTGCCAGCAGCAACTGGGACGGAGGCTACACCTTC.

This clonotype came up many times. The CDR3 region is CASSENVSQYF. CDR3 coding DNA: TGTGCCAGCAGTGAAAATGTGTCGCAGTACTTC. V and J are TRBV2 and TRBJ2-7, with D unclear. The CDR3 extends over 11 amino acids. Deletions cut 2 bases from V and 9 bases from J, with 8 bases between. The germline V gene has CDR1 SNHLY and CDR2 FYNNEI.

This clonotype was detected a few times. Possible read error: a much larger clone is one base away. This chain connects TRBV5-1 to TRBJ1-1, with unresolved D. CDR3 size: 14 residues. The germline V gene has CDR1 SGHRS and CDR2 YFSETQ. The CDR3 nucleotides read TGCGCCAGCAGCTTGGAAGTCAGGAACACTGAAGCTTCCTTT. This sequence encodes CASSLEVRNTEASF.

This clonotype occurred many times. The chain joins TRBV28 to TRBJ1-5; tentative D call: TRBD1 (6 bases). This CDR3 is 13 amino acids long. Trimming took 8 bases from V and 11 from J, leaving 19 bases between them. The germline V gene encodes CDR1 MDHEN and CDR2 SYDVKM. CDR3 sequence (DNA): TGTGCCAGCCGTCCGGGGGCCTCGGGAGCCCAGCATTTT. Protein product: CASRPGASGAQHF.

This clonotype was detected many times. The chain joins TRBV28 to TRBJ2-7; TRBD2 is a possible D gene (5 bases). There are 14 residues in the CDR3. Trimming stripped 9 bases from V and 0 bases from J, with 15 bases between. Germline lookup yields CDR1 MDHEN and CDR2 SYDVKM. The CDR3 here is CASTLPGDSYEQYF. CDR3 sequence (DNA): TGTGCCAGTACCCTTCCCGGGGACTCCTACGAGCAGTACTTC.

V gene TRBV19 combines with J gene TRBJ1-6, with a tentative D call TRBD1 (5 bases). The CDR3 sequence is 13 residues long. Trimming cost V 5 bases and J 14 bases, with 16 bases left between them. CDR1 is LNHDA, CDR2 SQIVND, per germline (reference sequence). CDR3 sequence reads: CASSLAGGGSLHF. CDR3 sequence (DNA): TGTGCCAGTAGTCTCGCCGGCGGGGGTTCCCTCCACTTT.